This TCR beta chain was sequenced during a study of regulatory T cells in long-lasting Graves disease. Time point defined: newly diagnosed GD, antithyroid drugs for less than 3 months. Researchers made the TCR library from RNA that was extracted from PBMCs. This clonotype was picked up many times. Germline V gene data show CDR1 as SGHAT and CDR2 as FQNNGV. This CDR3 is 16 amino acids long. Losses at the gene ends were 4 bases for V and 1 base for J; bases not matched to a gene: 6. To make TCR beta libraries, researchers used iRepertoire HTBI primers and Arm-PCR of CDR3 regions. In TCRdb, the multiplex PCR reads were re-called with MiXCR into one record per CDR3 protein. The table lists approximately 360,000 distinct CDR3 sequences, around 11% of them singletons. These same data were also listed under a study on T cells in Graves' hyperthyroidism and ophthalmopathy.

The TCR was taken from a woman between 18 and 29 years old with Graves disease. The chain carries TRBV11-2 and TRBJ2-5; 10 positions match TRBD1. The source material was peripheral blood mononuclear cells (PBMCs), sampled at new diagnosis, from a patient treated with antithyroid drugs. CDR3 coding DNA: TGTGCCAGCAGCTCGAGGGACAGGGGAATCCAAGAGACCCAGTACTTC. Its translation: CASSSRDRGIQETQYF.